This T cell receptor beta chain came from a study of glioma-infiltrating T cells after dendritic cell vaccination. The data were produced by immunoSEQ multiplex PCR, yet TCRdb's version contains in-frame clones alone and is incomplete. This table has roughly 90,000 clones, more than 75% appearing once. The CDR3 has 13 residues. The germline V gene has CDR1 SGHKS and CDR2 YYEKEE (reference sequence). Between the trimmed V and J ends, which lost 0 bases and 6 bases, there was a span of 10 bases. The table lists this clone with a count of one. The receptor's source is a human donor with glioblastoma. The material sequenced was blood, taken before dendritic cell vaccination. The chain combines TRBV5-5 with TRBJ2-7; unclear D gene. The CDR3 sequence is CASSLAPGSEQYF. The CDR3 DNA sequence: TGTGCCAGCAGCTTGGCACCGGGTAGCGAGCAGTACTTC.